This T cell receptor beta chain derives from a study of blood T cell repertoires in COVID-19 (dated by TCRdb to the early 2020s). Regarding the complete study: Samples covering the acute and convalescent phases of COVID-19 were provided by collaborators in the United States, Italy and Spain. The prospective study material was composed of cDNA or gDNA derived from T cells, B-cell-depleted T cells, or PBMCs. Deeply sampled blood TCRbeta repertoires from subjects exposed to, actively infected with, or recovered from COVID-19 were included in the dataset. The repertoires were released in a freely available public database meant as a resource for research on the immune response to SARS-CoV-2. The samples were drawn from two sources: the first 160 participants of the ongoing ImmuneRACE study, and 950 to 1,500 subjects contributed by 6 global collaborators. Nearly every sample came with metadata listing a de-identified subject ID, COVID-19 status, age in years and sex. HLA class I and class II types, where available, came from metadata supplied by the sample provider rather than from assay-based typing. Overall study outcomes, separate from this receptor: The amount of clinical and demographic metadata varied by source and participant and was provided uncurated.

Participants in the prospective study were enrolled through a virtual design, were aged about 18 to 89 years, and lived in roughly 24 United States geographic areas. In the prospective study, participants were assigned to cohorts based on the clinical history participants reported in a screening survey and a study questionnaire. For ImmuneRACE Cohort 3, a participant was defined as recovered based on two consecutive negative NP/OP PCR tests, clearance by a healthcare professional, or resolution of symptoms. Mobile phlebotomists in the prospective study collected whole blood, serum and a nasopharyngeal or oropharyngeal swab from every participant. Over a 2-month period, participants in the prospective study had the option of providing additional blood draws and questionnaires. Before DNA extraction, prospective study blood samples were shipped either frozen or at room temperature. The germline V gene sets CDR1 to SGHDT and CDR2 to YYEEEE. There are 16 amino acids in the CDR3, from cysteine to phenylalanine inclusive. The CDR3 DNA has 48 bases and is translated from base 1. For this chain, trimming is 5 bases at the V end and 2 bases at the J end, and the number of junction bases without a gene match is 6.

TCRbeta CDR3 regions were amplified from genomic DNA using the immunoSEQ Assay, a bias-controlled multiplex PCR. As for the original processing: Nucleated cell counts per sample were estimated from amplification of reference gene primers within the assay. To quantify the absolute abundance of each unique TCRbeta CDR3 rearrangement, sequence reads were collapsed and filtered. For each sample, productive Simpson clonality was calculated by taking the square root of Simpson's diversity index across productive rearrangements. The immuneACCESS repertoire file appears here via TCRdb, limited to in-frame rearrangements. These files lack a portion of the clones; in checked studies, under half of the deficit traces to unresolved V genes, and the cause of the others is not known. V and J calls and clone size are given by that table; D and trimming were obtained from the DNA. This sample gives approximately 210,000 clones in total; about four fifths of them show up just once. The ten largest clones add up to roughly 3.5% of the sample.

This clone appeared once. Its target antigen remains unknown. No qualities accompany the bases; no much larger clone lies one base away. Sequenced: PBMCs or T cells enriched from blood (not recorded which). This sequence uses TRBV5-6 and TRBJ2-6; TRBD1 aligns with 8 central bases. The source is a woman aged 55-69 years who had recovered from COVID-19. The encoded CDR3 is CASRETGEAGANVLTF. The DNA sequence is TGTGCCAGCAGGGAGACAGGGGAGGCTGGGGCCAACGTCCTGACTTTC.